Sequencing of this T cell receptor (beta chain) was carried out in a study of blood T cell repertoires in COVID-19. Study as a whole: Sources were T cells, B-cell-depleted T cells, or PBMCs; the material itself was cDNA or gDNA.

Per germline, CDR1 SEHNR and CDR2 FQNEAQ (reference sequence). The CDR3 sequence is 14 residues long. With V trimmed by 6 bases and J by 5 bases, 5 bases remained unmatched. Libraries were prepared by immunoSEQ multiplex PCR; TCRdb keeps only in-frame clonotypes and omits some of them. The sample yields 270,000 or so clones, more than 75% seen once. Sequencing was done on a sample of PBMCs or T cells enriched from blood (not recorded which). This sequence originates from a woman aged 40 to 50 with acute COVID-19. The gene calls are TRBV7-9 and TRBJ2-3, with TRBD2 identical over 10 bases. DNA of the CDR3: TGTGCCAGCAGAACTAGCGGGGCCGTAGATACGCAGTATTTT. This encodes CASRTSGAVDTQYF.